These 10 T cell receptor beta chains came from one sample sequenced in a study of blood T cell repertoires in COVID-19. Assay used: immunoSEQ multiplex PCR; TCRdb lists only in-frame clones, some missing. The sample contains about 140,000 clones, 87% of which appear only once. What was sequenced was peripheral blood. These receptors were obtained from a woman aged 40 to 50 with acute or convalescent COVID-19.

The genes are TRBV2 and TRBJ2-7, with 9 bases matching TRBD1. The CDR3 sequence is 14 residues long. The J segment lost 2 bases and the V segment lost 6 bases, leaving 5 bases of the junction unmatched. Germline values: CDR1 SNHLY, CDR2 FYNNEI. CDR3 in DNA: TGTGCCAGCAGCCCGGGACAGGGAACCTACGAGCAGTACTTC. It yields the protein CASSPGQGTYEQYF. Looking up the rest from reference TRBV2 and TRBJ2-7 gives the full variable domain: EPEVTQTPSHQVTQMGQEVILRCVPISNHLYFYWYRQILGQKVEFLVSFYNNEISEKSEIFDDQFSVERPDGSNFTLKIRSTKLEDSAMYFCASSPGQGTYEQYFGPGTRLTVT.

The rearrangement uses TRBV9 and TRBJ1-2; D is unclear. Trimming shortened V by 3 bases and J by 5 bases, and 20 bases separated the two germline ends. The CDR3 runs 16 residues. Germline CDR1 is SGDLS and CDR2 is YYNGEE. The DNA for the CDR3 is TGTGCCAGCAGCGCCCGTGGAGGAATTTCCTCTTATGGCTACACCTTC. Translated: CASSARGGISSYGYTF.

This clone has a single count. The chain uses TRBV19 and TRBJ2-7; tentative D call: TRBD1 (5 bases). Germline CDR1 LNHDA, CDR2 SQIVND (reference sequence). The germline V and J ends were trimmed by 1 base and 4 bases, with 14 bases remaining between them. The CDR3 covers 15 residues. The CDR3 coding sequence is TGTGCCAGTAGTATAGGGGGCAACTTTATTTACGAGCAGTACTTC. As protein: CASSIGGNFIYEQYF.

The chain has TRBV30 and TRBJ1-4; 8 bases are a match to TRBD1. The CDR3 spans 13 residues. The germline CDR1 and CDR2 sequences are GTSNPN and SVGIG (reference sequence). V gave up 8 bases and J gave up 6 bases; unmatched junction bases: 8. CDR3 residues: CAGSPDRDEKLFF. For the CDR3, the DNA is TGTGCCGGATCGCCGGACAGGGATGAAAAACTGTTTTTT.

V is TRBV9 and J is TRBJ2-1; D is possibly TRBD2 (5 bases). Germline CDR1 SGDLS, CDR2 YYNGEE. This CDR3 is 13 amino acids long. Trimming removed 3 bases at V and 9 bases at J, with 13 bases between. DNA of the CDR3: TGTGCCAGCAGCGCCCCTTCTAGCCTTGAGCAGTTCTTC. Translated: CASSAPSSLEQFF.

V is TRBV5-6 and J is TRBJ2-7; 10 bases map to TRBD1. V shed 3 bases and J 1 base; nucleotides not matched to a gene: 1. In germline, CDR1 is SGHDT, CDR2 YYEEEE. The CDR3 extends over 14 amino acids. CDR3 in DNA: TGTGCCAGCAGCTGGGACAGGGGATCCTACGAGCAGTACTTC. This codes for CASSWDRGSYEQYF.

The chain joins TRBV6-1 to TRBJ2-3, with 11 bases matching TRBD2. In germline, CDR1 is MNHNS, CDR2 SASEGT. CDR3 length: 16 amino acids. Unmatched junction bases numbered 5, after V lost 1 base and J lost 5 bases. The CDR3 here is CASSEGRLAGGDTQYF. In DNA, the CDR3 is TGTGCCAGCAGTGAAGGGCGGCTAGCGGGAGGAGATACGCAGTATTTT.

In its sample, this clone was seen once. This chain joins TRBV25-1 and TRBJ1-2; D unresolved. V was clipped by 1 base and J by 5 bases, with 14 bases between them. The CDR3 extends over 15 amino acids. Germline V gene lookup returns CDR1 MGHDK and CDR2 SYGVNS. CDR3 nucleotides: TGTGCCAGCAGTGAATCCGCCGCGGTCGCATATGGCTACACCTTC. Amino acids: CASSESAAVAYGYTF.

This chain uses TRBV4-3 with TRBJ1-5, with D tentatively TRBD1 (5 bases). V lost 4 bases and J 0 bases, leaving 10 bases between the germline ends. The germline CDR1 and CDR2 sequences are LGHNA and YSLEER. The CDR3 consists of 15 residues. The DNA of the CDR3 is TGCGCCAGCAGCCCCGGGACTTATAGCAATCAGCCCCAGCATTTT. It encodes CASSPGTYSNQPQHF.

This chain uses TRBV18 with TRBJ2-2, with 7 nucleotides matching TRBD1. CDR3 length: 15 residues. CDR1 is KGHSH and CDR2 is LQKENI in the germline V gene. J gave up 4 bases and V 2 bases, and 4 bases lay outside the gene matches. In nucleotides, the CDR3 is TGTGCCAGCTCACCAACGGCAGGGGGCACCGGGGAGCTGTTTTTT. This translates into CASSPTAGGTGELFF.